The rows below give T cell receptor beta chains drawn from one sample of a study of identical twins. In TCRdb, the 5' RACE reads were re-called with MiXCR into one record per CDR3 protein. The sample carries fewer than 500,000 distinct CDR3 sequences, 20% to 30% recorded once. The sample was also reused in another study, on T cells expressing NK-cell markers.

The sequenced sample was CD4+ T cells sorted from blood. The receptors derive from a woman aged 18 to 35 in good health. Each CDR3 is given with its conserved first and last residue. A D gene is named only where the DNA matches it firmly. The size field is filled for only some rows; it gives once, few, many or a size class.

CASSSMWGGPPDTQYF,TGTGCCAGCAGCTCTATGTGGGGGGGCCCCCCAGATACGCAGTATTTT,.,.,TRBJ2-3,TRBV7-9
CASSFRGRQTEAFF,TGCGCCAGCAGCTTCCGGGGCAGACAAACTGAAGCTTTCTTT,few,.,TRBJ1-1,TRBV5-1
CATSESSGSNEQFF,TGTGCCACCAGTGAGTCTAGCGGGAGCAATGAGCAGTTCTTC,.,TRBD2,TRBJ2-1,TRBV24-1
CASSEQYASGNTIYF,TGTGCCAGCAGCGAACAGTACGCCTCTGGAAACACCATATATTTT,.,.,TRBJ1-3,TRBV7-2
CSARSPIKGGDEQYF,TGCAGTGCTAGATCCCCAATAAAGGGGGGCGACGAGCAGTACTTC,few,.,TRBJ2-7,TRBV20-1
CASSLGAGYTF,TGTGCCAGCAGCTTAGGGGCTGGCTACACCTTC,many,.,TRBJ1-2,TRBV11-2
CAIRVGAVGAEQFF,TGTGCCATCAGAGTGGGGGCAGTTGGGGCTGAGCAGTTCTTC,.,.,TRBJ2-1,TRBV10-3
CSVGGRSSYEQYF,TGCAGCGTTGGGGGCCGCAGCTCCTACGAGCAGTACTTC,once,.,TRBJ2-7,TRBV29-1
CASSSSGPDGYTF,TGTGCCAGCAGCTCGTCGGGACCTGATGGCTACACCTTC,.,.,TRBJ1-2,TRBV2
CASWASGTGRFF,.,.,.,TRBJ2-1,TRBV19
CAWSIGGRQPQHF,TGTGCCTGGAGTATTGGGGGACGGCAGCCCCAGCATTTT,.,.,TRBJ1-5,TRBV30
CASSLTDFGTDTQYF,TGTGCCAGCAGCCTGACAGACTTCGGCACAGATACGCAGTATTTT,.,.,TRBJ2-3,TRBV9
CASMRQGISEQFF,TGTGCCAGCATGAGACAGGGGATTAGTGAGCAGTTCTTC,few,TRBD1,TRBJ2-1,TRBV2
CASNTGTSGSADTQYF,TGTGCCAGCAACACCGGGACTAGCGGGTCCGCAGATACGCAGTATTTT,.,TRBD2,TRBJ2-3,TRBV5-5
CSVKWASTEAFF,TGCAGCGTGAAGTGGGCCTCCACTGAAGCTTTCTTT,.,.,TRBJ1-1,TRBV29-1
CASKVGGANTEAFF,TGTGCCAGCAAGGTTGGAGGGGCGAACACTGAAGCTTTCTTT,.,.,TRBJ1-1,TRBV6-1
CSAATGDQHEQYF,TGCAGCGCAGCGACAGGGGATCAACACGAGCAGTACTTC,once,TRBD1,TRBJ2-7,TRBV29-1
CATSDAGTSQETQYF,TGTGCCACCAGTGACGCCGGGACTAGTCAAGAGACCCAGTACTTC,once,TRBD2,TRBJ2-5,TRBV24-1
CASSYGSGDTQYF,TGTGCCAGCAGCTACGGTAGCGGGGATACGCAGTATTTT,.,TRBD2,TRBJ2-3,TRBV11-2
CASNRLAGGVNEQFF,TGTGCCAGCAACCGACTAGCGGGAGGTGTCAATGAGCAGTTCTTC,.,TRBD2,TRBJ2-1,TRBV6-1
CASSVDDRGYEKLFF,TGTGCCAGCAGCGTAGACGATCGGGGCTATGAAAAACTGTTTTTT,few,.,TRBJ1-4,TRBV9
CASSYSRTGAKNIQYF,TGTGCCAGCAGTTACTCCCGGACAGGAGCCAAAAACATTCAGTACTTC,.,TRBD1,TRBJ2-4,TRBV6-2/TRBV6-3
CSGVGEGYF,TGCAGTGGGGTGGGAGAGGGGTACTTC,.,.,TRBJ2-7,TRBV20-1
CASSNLNDDTQYF,TGTGCCAGCAGCAACCTCAACGACGATACGCAGTATTTT,.,.,TRBJ2-3,TRBV11-2
CSVEYPRGEQYF,TGCAGCGTTGAGTACCCCCGAGGTGAGCAGTACTTC,few,.,TRBJ2-7,TRBV29-1
CASNQQGIYGYTF,TGTGCCAGCAATCAACAGGGAATCTATGGCTACACCTTC,.,.,TRBJ1-2,TRBV6-2/TRBV6-3
CASMLGSNTGELFF,TGTGCCAGCATGCTCGGATCAAACACCGGGGAGCTGTTTTTT,.,.,TRBJ2-2,TRBV2
CASSFLGPLNTEAFF,TGTGCCAGCAGTTTTTTGGGTCCGCTGAACACTGAAGCTTTCTTT,many,.,TRBJ1-1,TRBV12-3/TRBV12-4
CASSQDPGLERGELFF,TGTGCCAGCAGCCAAGATCCGGGACTAGAGAGGGGGGAGCTGTTTTTT,few,TRBD2,TRBJ2-2,TRBV4-2
CATSGLNYNEQFF,TGTGCCACCTCGGGGCTGAACTACAATGAGCAGTTCTTC,.,.,TRBJ2-1,TRBV27
CASSYRTSLISEQYF,TGTGCCAGCAGTTACCGGACTAGCCTGATAAGCGAGCAGTACTTC,few,TRBD2,TRBJ2-7,TRBV6-2/TRBV6-3
CASRRNRVQPQHF,TGTGCCAGCAGGAGAAACAGGGTTCAGCCCCAGCATTTT,.,.,TRBJ1-5,TRBV12-3/TRBV12-4
CASSFLARTEAFF,TGTGCCAGCAGTTTTCTGGCGCGGACTGAAGCTTTCTTT,few,.,TRBJ1-1,TRBV6-5
CASSRSRGYEQYF,TGTGCCAGCTCGCGGAGCCGAGGGTACGAGCAGTACTTC,.,.,TRBJ2-7,TRBV18
CSAAQGSTEAFF,TGCAGTGCGGCACAGGGGTCCACTGAAGCTTTCTTT,.,TRBD1,TRBJ1-1,TRBV20-1
CAISRAGANVLTF,TGTGCCATCAGCAGGGCTGGGGCCAACGTCCTGACTTTC,few,.,TRBJ2-6,TRBV10-3
CASNSGGSRDTQYF,TGTGCCAGCAACTCAGGAGGCTCCCGAGATACGCAGTATTTT,few,.,TRBJ2-3,TRBV12-3/TRBV12-4
CASLLEGGTEAFF,TGCGCCAGCCTCCTAGAGGGTGGAACTGAAGCTTTCTTT,few,.,TRBJ1-1,TRBV5-1
CASSSALASYNEQFF,TGTGCCAGCAGTTCCGCACTAGCAAGCTACAATGAGCAGTTCTTC,.,.,TRBJ2-1,TRBV12-3/TRBV12-4
CSVGGTGFNEQFF,TGCAGCGTTGGTGGGACAGGGTTCAATGAGCAGTTCTTC,.,TRBD1,TRBJ2-1,TRBV29-1
CASRPEVETQYF,TGTGCCAGCAGGCCCGAGGTAGAGACCCAGTACTTC,few,.,TRBJ2-5,TRBV2
CSARDHYTEETQYF,TGCAGTGCTAGAGATCACTATACAGAAGAGACCCAGTACTTC,few,.,TRBJ2-5,TRBV20-1
CASSRGRTDTQYF,TGCGCCAGCAGCAGGGGACGCACAGATACGCAGTATTTT,.,.,TRBJ2-3,TRBV5-1
CASSLFFFRDRGRNTEAFF,TGTGCCAGCAGCCTCTTCTTTTTCCGGGACAGGGGGCGGAACACTGAAGCTTTCTTT,many,TRBD1,TRBJ1-1,TRBV11-1
CASSLVIAGGYNEQFF,TGCGCCAGCAGCTTGGTTATAGCGGGGGGTTACAATGAGCAGTTCTTC,.,TRBD2,TRBJ2-1,TRBV5-1
CASSLGDSANQPQHF,TGTGCCAGCAGCTTGGGTGACAGCGCTAATCAGCCCCAGCATTTT,few,.,TRBJ1-5,TRBV7-2
CSARGFVAGETQYF,TGCAGTGCTAGAGGGTTCGTAGCGGGGGAGACCCAGTACTTC,few,TRBD2,TRBJ2-5,TRBV20-1
CAISTKRDGNEQFF,TGTGCCATCAGTACTAAGCGGGACGGGAATGAGCAGTTCTTC,few,TRBD2,TRBJ2-1,TRBV10-3